This T cell receptor beta chain was observed in a study of T cell responses to AZD1222 COVID-19 vaccine. Study at large: Second-dose schedules of about 4 or about 12 weeks were combined. General study points: The donor cohort was predominantly white British with a female majority, and clonal diversity may have been underestimated. Spike-wide coverage was observed for vaccine-associated CD4 TCRs, with dominant responses at 160-218 and 743-854.

Here immunoSEQ multiplex PCR was the method, and the copy in TCRdb shows in-frame clones only, minus some. The table includes 95,000 to 110,000 clones, 80% to 90% detected once. On this clone itself: As yet, its antigen is unknown.

CDR1 and CDR2 from the germline V gene are KGHDR and SFDVKD. V gave up 8 bases and J gave up 7 bases; unmatched junction bases: 11. CDR3 size: 15 residues. V gene TRBV24-1 combines with J gene TRBJ2-1, with TRBD1 matching 9 bases. The receptor was isolated from an adult in good health. The sample in question was peripheral blood, obtained on day 0 of AZD1222 vaccination. The CDR3 sequence is CATISRGQGKNEQFF. The CDR3 coding sequence is TGTGCCACCATAAGTAGGGGACAGGGCAAAAATGAGCAGTTCTTC.